Below are 3 T cell receptor beta chains sequenced from a single sample in a study of shared clonotypes between healthy human individuals. Terminally differentiated effector memory CD45RA+ cells were excluded from the naive CD8 cells, which were CD45RO-negative and positively selected for CCR7. Assay: immunoSEQ multiplex PCR; the TCRdb copy retains only in-frame clones and omits some. The table has millions of clones, about 95% seen once. Sequenced: naive CD8+ T cells sorted from blood. The receptor source for this set is a young man in good health.

The chain uses TRBV14 and TRBJ2-2; D unresolved. This CDR3 region has 14 residues. Germline assignment: CDR1 SGHDN and CDR2 FVKESK. Trimming took 4 bases from V and 7 from J, leaving 13 bases between them. The DNA of the CDR3 is TGTGCCAGCAGCCCCTCATCAGAGAGCGGGGAGCTGTTTTTT. Amino acids: CASSPSSESGELFF.

The chain links TRBV7-9 to TRBJ2-5, with D unclear. There are 13 residues in the CDR3. Germline CDR1 and CDR2: SEHNR and FQNEAQ (reference sequence). Trimming removed 2 bases at V and 2 bases at J, with 6 bases between. CDR3 sequence: CASSLTAQETQYF. In DNA form, the CDR3 reads TGTGCCAGCAGCTTAACAGCGCAAGAGACCCAGTACTTC.

This sequence joins TRBV7-6 and TRBJ1-4; perhaps TRBD1 as D (5 bases). This CDR3 region has 16 residues. Germline V CDR1 and CDR2: SGHVS, FNYEAQ. Trimming removed 5 bases at V and 0 bases at J, with 13 bases between. CDR3 sequence reads: CASSPWTSSTNEKLFF. CDR3 DNA: TGTGCCAGCAGCCCGTGGACATCCTCAACTAATGAAAAACTGTTTTTT.